The 9 T cell receptor beta chains presented below share a single source sample, sequenced in a study of graft-versus-host responses after intestinal transplantation. Their recognized antigens are unknown. Sequencing was performed with immunoSEQ multiplex PCR; in TCRdb, only in-frame clones are kept and a portion is missing. The sample shows around 130,000 clones, 90% to 95% of them seen only once. The sample consisted of unstimulated CD4+ T cells sorted from spleen or lymph node cells, taken before intestinal transplant. These receptors were taken from a human donor who received an intestinal transplant.

CDR3: CASSQIDSQETQYF. DNA for the CDR3: TGTGCCAGCAGCCAAATAGACAGCCAAGAGACCCAGTACTTC. J is TRBJ2-5 and V is TRBV6-1, with D tentatively TRBD1 (5 bases). V lost 6 bases, J lost 1 base, and 12 bases lay in between. Germline V gene sequence: CDR1 MNHNS, CDR2 SASEGT. The CDR3 loop spans 14 amino acids.

The J gene is TRBJ1-2, the V gene TRBV9; D is uncertain. V was cut by 4 bases and J by 7 bases, with 14 bases left in between. Germline V CDR1 and CDR2: SGDLS, YYNGEE. The CDR3 runs 13 residues. This chain's CDR3 is CASSLDVGRGYTF. DNA for the CDR3: TGTGCCAGCAGCCTGGACGTCGGCCGTGGCTACACCTTC. Full variable domain (remainder filled in from reference TRBV9 and TRBJ1-2): DSGVTQTPKHLITATGQRVTLRCSPRSGDLSVYWYQQSLDQGLQFLIQYYNGEERAKGNILERFSAQQFPDLHSELNLSSLELGDSALYFCASSLDVGRGYTFGSGTRLTVV.

The chain recombines TRBV6-5 with TRBJ1-3; unclear D gene. Between the trimmed V and J ends, which lost 0 bases and 4 bases, there was a span of 7 bases. Germline CDR1 is MNHEY and CDR2 is SVGAGI. The CDR3 length is 14 residues. The CDR3 is CASSYSTGGNTIYF. The CDR3 DNA reads as TGTGCCAGCAGTTACTCGACCGGGGGAAACACCATATATTTT.

Here the CDR3 DNA reads TGTGCCAGCAGTGAATCTGGGGATCTTGGCTACACCTTC. Translation: CASSESGDLGYTF. The J gene is TRBJ1-2, the V gene TRBV6-1; D unclear. Looked up from germline, CDR1 is MNHNS and CDR2 is SASEGT. The CDR3 consists of 13 residues. The germline V and J ends were trimmed by 2 bases and 7 bases, with 11 bases remaining between them.

The chain has TRBV27 and TRBJ2-7, with D maybe TRBD1 (6 bases). The CDR3 runs 12 residues. V dropped 8 bases and J dropped 3 bases, with 11 bases sitting between them. Germline CDR1 and CDR2: MNHEY and SMNVEV (reference sequence). The CDR3, as DNA: TGTGCCAGCCGGGACACCTACTACGAGCAGTACTTC. Its translation: CASRDTYYEQYF.

The V call is TRBV5-8, the J call TRBJ2-1; no reliable D call. This CDR3 has 11 residues. Trimming stripped 4 bases from V and 4 bases from J, with 3 bases between. Germline CDR1 SGHTS, CDR2 YDEGEE. CDR3 amino acids: CASSEYNEQFF. CDR3 nucleotides: TGTGCCAGCAGCGAATACAATGAGCAGTTCTTC.

The CDR3 region has the DNA TGTGCCAGTAGTGCCGGGGGCACTGAAGCTTTCTTT. Translating gives CASSAGGTEAFF. The V gene is TRBV19, the J gene TRBJ1-1, with D possibly TRBD1 on 5 matching bases. This CDR3 has 12 residues. Germline loops: CDR1 LNHDA, CDR2 SQIVND (reference sequence). V gave up 5 bases and J gave up 4 bases, with 8 bases separating them.

V is TRBV10-3 and J is TRBJ2-2; a weak D match, TRBD2 (6 bases). CDR1 is ENHRY and CDR2 is SYGVKD in the germline V gene. This CDR3 comprises 13 residues. Trimming took off 8 bases at V and 4 bases at J, with 11 bases between the two ends. CDR3 DNA sequence: TGTGCCATCCACGGGGGTTCCACCGGGGAGCTGTTTTTT. This gives the protein CAIHGGSTGELFF.

To note about this clone: Additional DNA sequences in this sample encode the identical CDR3. The chain links TRBV11-2 to TRBJ1-1, with 8 bases matching TRBD1. The trim removed 4 bases at V and 5 bases at J, leaving 6 bases unmatched. Looked up from germline, CDR1 is SGHAT and CDR2 is FQNNGV. The CDR3 length is 14 residues. The CDR3 sequence: CASSSQGAGTEAFF. The CDR3 DNA is TGTGCCAGCAGCTCCCAGGGGGCTGGAACTGAAGCTTTCTTT.